What follows describes a single T cell receptor (beta chain). The antigen is not known. The same CDR3 arises from other DNA sequences in this sample as well. After removal of 6 bases from V and 2 bases from J, the junction contained 3 bases not matched to a gene. The CDR3 is made up of 14 amino acids. The germline V gene has CDR1 KGHSH and CDR2 LQKENI. The data were obtained in a study of T cell responses to AZD1222 COVID-19 vaccine. Study results and caveats: Donor demographics were predominantly white British with a female majority; clonal diversity may be underestimated. The study found vaccine-associated CD4 TCRs spanning spike, dominant at 160-218 and 743-854. Among spike-specific TCRs, nearly half reportedly target unmutated variant regions.

The repertoire was sequenced with immunoSEQ multiplex PCR; TCRdb's copy has only in-frame clones and lacks some. Here the sample spans 130,000 to 150,000 clones, around 93% being singletons. This clonotype was obtained from an adult in good health. This chain joins TRBV18 and TRBJ1-2, with TRBD1 matching over 10 bases. Sample: peripheral blood, taken on day 0 of AZD1222 vaccination. The CDR3 DNA reads as TGTGCCAGCTCGCAGGGACAGGGGAACTATGGCTACACCTTC. Translated, it gives CASSQGQGNYGYTF.